The clone carrying this T cell receptor (beta chain) was detected only once. Its cognate antigen is unknown. The germline V gene has CDR1 SGHRS and CDR2 YFSETQ. The CDR3 contains 16 residues. V lost 4 bases to trimming and J lost 6 bases, with 22 bases between them. Some clones are missing from TCRdb's copy, which holds only in-frame ones; the method was immunoSEQ multiplex PCR. The sample has tens of thousands of clones, approximately 84% seen once. This sample stems from a study of OX40 agonist ivuxolimab in advanced cancers. Study-wide context: Those treated in dose escalation had hepatocellular carcinoma, melanoma, renal cell cancer or head and neck cancer.

Overall study results and limits: Nonresponders, in some cases, also had low normalized T-cell clonal expansion. The mean number of expanded clones was higher in CD8+ T cells than in CD4+. At doses 0.1 to 3.0 mg/kg, CD4+ and CD8+ clones expanded.

The receptor was isolated from an adult with an advanced solid tumor such as melanoma, head and neck, liver or kidney cancer. This chain links TRBV5-1 with TRBJ1-2; no clear D gene. The sample consisted of CD4+ or CD8+ T cells sorted from blood, taken in a trial of the OX40 agonist ivuxolimab. The CDR3 sequence: CASSQKNSQESHGYTF. DNA of the CDR3: TGCGCCAGCAGCCAAAAAAATAGTCAAGAATCCCATGGCTACACCTTC.